The present T cell receptor (beta chain) was sequenced within a study of blood T cell repertoires in COVID-19. The wider study: The samples span acute and convalescent COVID-19 from the United States, Italy and Spain. Sources were T cells, B-cell-depleted T cells, or PBMCs; the material itself was cDNA or gDNA.

Methods used by the authors: Amplification with reference gene primers provided the estimates of nucleated cell counts. Measured with immunoSEQ multiplex PCR; TCRdb has only the in-frame clones, and not every one. V and J calls plus clone size are reproduced from that table; the DNA served to infer D and trimming. The data contain 120,000 or so clones, approximately 71% of them seen just once; the ten biggest clones take up 7.9%. The CDR3 spans 15 residues. Germline loops: CDR1 MNHNS, CDR2 SASEGT. V was cut by 1 base and J by 3 bases, with 9 bases left in between. The sequencing input was peripheral blood. V usage is TRBV6-1 and J usage is TRBJ1-4; D is perhaps TRBD1 (6 bases). This clonotype was obtained from a human donor in a cohort sampled during active COVID-19. The CDR3 region is CASSEDRAANEKLFF. The CDR3 coding sequence is TGTGCCAGCAGTGAAGACAGGGCGGCTAATGAAAAACTGTTTTTT.